The clone carrying this T cell receptor (beta chain) came up a few times. The antigen remains unidentified. This sample is drawn from a study of T cell responses to AZD1222 COVID-19 vaccine. Study information: Second-dose schedules of about 4 or about 12 weeks were combined.

General study findings and limits: There were mostly white British donors and more females than males, and clonal diversity was possibly underestimated. Two AZD1222 doses significantly raised spike-specific TCR breadth and depth over controls. Among those given AZD1222, only 6 or 7 were seropositive at baseline.

From germline, CDR1 is SEHNR and CDR2 FQNEAQ (reference sequence). The V end was cut by 3 bases, the J end by 11 bases, with 17 bases between. CDR3 length equals 14 residues. TCRdb keeps only in-frame clones here, not all; method: immunoSEQ multiplex PCR. The sample shows 55,000 to 75,000 clones, 60% to 85% of them seen only once. Sample: peripheral blood, taken on day 0 of AZD1222 vaccination. The chain is built from TRBV7-9 and TRBJ1-5; D may be TRBD1 (6 bases). The source of this sequence is an adult in good health. The CDR3 DNA reads as TGTGCCAGCAGCTTCGAAGACCTCAGGGGCGCCCAGCATTTT. This translates into CASSFEDLRGAQHF. Together with reference TRBV7-9 and TRBJ1-5, the CDR3 gives the full variable domain: DTGVSQNPRHKITKRGQNVTFRCDPISEHNRLYWYRQTLGQGPEFLTYFQNEAQLEKSRLLSDRFSAERPKGSFSTLEIQRTEQGDSAMYLCASSFEDLRGAQHFGDGTRLSIL.